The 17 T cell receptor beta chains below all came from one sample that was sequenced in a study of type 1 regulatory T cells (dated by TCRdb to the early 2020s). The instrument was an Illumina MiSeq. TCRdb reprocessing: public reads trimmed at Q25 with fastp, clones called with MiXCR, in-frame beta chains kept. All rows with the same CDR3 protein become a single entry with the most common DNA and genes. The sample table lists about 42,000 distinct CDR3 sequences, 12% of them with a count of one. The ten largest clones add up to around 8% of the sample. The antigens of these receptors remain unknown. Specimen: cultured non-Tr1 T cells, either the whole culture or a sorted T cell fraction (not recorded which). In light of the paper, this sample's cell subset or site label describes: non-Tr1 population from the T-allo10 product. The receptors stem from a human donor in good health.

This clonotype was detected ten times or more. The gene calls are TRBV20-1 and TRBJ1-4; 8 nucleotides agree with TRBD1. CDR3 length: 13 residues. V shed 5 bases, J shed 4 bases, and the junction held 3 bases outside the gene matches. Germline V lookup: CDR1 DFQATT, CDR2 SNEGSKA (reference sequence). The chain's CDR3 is CSAPTGDNEKLFF. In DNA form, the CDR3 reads TGCAGTGCTCCGACAGGGGATAATGAAAAACTGTTTTTT.

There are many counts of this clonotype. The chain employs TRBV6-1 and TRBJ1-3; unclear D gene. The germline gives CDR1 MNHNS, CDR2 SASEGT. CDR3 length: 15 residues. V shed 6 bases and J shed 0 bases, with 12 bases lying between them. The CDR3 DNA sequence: TGTGCCAGCAGCAACGGACGGAACTCTGGAAACACCATATATTTT. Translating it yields CASSNGRNSGNTIYF.

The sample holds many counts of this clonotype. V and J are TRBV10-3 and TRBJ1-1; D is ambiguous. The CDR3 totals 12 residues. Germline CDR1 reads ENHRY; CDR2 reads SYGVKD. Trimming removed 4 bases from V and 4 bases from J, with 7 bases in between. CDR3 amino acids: CAISGGGTEAFF. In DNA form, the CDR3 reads TGTGCCATCAGTGGAGGAGGCACTGAAGCTTTCTTT.

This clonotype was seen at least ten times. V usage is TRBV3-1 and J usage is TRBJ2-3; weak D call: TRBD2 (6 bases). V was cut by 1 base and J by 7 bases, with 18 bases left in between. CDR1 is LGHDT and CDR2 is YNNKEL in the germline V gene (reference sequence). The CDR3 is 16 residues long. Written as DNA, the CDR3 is TGTGCCAGCAGCCAAGGTCTACTAGCCTTTGGAAATACGCAGTATTTT. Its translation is CASSQGLLAFGNTQYF.

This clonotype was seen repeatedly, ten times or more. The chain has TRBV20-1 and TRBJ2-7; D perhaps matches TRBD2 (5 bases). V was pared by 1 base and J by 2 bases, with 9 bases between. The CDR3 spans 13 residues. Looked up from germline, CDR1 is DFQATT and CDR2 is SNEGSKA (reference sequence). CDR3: CSARVPGAYEQYF. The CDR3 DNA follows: TGCAGTGCTAGAGTGCCCGGGGCCTACGAGCAGTACTTC.

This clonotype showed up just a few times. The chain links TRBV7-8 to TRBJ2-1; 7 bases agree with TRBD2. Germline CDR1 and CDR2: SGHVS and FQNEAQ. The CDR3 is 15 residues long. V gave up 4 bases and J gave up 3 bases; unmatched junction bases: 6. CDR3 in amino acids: CASSWLTGGYNEQFF. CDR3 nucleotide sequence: TGTGCCAGCAGCTGGTTGACGGGAGGCTACAATGAGCAGTTCTTC.

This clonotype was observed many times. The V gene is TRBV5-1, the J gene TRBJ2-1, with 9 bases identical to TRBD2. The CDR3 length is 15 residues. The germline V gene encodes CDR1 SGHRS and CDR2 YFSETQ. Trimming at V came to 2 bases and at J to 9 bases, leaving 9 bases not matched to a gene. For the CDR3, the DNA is TGCGCCAGCAGCTTTGGGCTAGCGGGGCAGGGTGAGCAGTTCTTC. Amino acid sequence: CASSFGLAGQGEQFF.

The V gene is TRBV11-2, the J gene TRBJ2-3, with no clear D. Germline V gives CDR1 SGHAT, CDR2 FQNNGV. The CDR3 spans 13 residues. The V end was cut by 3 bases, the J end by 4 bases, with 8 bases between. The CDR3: CASSFRISDTQYF. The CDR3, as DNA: TGTGCCAGCAGCTTTAGGATTTCAGATACGCAGTATTTT.

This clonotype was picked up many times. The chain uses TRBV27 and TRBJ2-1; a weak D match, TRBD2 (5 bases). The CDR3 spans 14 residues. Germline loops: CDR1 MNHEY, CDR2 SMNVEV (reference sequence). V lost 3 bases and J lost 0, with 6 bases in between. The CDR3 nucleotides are TGTGCCAGCAGTTTGCGGGCCTCCTACAATGAGCAGTTCTTC. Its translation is CASSLRASYNEQFF.

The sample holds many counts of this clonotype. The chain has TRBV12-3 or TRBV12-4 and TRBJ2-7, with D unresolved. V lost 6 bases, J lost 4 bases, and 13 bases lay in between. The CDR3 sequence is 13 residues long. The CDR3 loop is CASRTGTVYEQYF. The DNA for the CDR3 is TGTGCCAGCAGGACCGGCACAGTTTACGAGCAGTACTTC.

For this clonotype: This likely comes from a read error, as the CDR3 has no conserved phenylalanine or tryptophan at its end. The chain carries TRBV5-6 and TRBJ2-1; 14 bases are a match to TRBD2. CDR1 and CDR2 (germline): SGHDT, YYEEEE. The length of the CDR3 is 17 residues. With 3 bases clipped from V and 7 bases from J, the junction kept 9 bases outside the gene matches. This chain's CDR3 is CASSSFGTSGSRNEQFL. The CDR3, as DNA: TGTGCCAGCAGCTCCTTCGGGACTAGCGGGAGTAGGAATGAGCAGTTCCTC.

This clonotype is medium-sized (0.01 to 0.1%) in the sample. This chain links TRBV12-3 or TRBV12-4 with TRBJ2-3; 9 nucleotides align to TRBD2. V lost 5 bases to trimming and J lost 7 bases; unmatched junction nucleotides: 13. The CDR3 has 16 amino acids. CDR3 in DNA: TGTGCCAGCAGTAAAATAGCGGGAGATGCAAGGCATACGCAGTATTTT. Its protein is CASSKIAGDARHTQYF.

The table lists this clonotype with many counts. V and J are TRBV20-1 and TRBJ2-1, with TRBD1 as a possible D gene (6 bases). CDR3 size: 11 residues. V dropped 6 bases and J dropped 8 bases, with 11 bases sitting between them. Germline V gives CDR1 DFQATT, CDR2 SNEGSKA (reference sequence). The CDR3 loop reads CSASGVHEQFF. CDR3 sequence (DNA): TGCAGTGCCTCAGGGGTGCATGAGCAGTTCTTC.

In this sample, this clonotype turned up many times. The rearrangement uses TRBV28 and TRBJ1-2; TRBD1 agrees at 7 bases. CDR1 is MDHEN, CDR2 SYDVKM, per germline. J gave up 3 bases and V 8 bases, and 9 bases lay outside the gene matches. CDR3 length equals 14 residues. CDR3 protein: CASAEPGQHYGYTF. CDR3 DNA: TGTGCCAGCGCCGAGCCGGGACAGCACTATGGCTACACCTTC.

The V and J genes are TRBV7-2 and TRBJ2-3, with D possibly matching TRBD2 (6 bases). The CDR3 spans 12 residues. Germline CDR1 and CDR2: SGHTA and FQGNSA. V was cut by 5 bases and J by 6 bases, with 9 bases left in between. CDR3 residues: CASSRGGDTQYF. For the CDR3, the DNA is TGTGCCAGCAGCCGCGGAGGGGATACGCAGTATTTT.

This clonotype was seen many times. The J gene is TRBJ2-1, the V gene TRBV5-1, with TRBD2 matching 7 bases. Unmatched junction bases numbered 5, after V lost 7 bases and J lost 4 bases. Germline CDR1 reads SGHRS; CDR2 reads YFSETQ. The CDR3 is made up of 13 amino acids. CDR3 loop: CASRTRAYNEQFF. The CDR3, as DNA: TGCGCCAGCCGGACTAGAGCTTACAATGAGCAGTTCTTC.

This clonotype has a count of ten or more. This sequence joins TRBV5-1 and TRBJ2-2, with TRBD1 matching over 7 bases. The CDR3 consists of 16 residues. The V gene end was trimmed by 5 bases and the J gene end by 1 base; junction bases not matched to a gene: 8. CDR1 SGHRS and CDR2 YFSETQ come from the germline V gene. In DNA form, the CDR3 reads TGCGCCAGCAGACGGCCCGGGACAGAGAACACCGGGGAGCTGTTTTTT. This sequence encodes CASRRPGTENTGELFF.